A selection of T cell receptor beta chains follows, all from one sample in a study of T cells in Graves' hyperthyroidism and ophthalmopathy. In TCRdb, the multiplex PCR reads were re-called with MiXCR into one record per CDR3 protein. The profile shows fewer than 550,000 distinct CDR3 sequences, 24% of them singletons. The sample was blood. Receptors originate from a woman aged 25-40 years with Graves' ophthalmopathy. CDR3s include the opening cysteine and the closing phenylalanine or tryptophan. A D gene is named only where the DNA matches it firmly. Expanded clones get a size class; other rows say once, few or many, or leave the size out.

J,D,V,size,CDR3,DNA
TRBJ1-1,-,TRBV12-3/TRBV12-4,many,CASGYGDAMNTEAFF,TGTGCCAGCGGATATGGGGACGCGATGAACACTGAAGCTTTCTTT
TRBJ2-5,-,TRBV18,many,CASSKGGVQETQYF,TGTGCCAGCTCAAAGGGCGGAGTCCAAGAGACCCAGTACTTC
TRBJ2-7,TRBD1,TRBV30,-,CACVRDSSYEQYF,TGTGCCTGCGTCCGGGACAGTTCCTACGAGCAGTACTTC
TRBJ1-2,-,TRBV20-1,few,CSARARAPGGYGYTF,TGCAGTGCTAGAGCCCGGGCTCCGGGGGGTTATGGCTACACCTTC
TRBJ2-7,-,TRBV28,few,CASSSPGAPSYEQYF,TGTGCCAGCAGTTCCCCGGGGGCCCCCTCCTACGAGCAGTACTTC
TRBJ2-2,-,TRBV6-1,many,CASTQENTGELFF,TGTGCCAGCACACAGGAGAACACCGGGGAGCTGTTTTTT
TRBJ1-1,TRBD1,TRBV19,many,CASSIGGRGPTEAFF,TGTGCCAGTAGTATAGGTGGCAGGGGGCCGACTGAAGCTTTCTTT
TRBJ2-5,TRBD1,TRBV6-1,many,CASSTRGQGTQYF,TGTGCCAGCAGTACCAGGGGACAGGGGACCCAGTACTTC
TRBJ2-5,TRBD2,TRBV20-1,-,CSARTSGRVPGRETQYF,TGCAGTGCCAGGACTAGCGGGAGGGTACCAGGGCGAGAGACCCAGTACTTC
TRBJ1-5,TRBD1,TRBV30,many,CAWSQLTGEQPQHF,TGTGCCTGGAGTCAACTCACAGGGGAACAGCCCCAGCATTTT
TRBJ1-1,-,TRBV15,many,CATSRERGLGTEAFF,TGTGCCACCAGCAGAGAGAGAGGGCTGGGCACTGAAGCTTTCTTT
TRBJ2-5,-,TRBV20-1,few,CSTTSKAGKTQYF,TGCAGTACAACTAGTAAAGCCGGGAAGACCCAGTACTTC
TRBJ1-5,TRBD1,TRBV12-3/TRBV12-4,-,CASRQGDHPYQPQHF,TGTGCCAGCAGGCAGGGGGACCATCCTTATCAGCCCCAGCATTTT
TRBJ1-1,TRBD1,TRBV6-1,-,CASSPFGQVNTEAFF,TGTGCCAGCAGTCCCTTCGGACAGGTGAACACTGAAGCTTTCTTT